Following are 7 T cell receptor beta chains from one sample sequenced in a study of blood T cells in healthy people across ages. The second PCR ran roughly 6 to 12 cycles with a sample-barcoded 5' primer and J-beta primers. In TCRdb, the 5' RACE reads were re-called with MiXCR into one record per CDR3 protein. Of about 580,000 distinct CDR3 sequences listed, under 55% are singletons. Material: blood. These receptor sequences come from a man older than 75 in good health.

This clonotype was counted only a few times. The chain couples TRBV2 to TRBJ1-2; no definite D call. The ends were cut back, 6 bases at V and 1 base at J, with 18 bases in the middle. Germline V gene lookup returns CDR1 SNHLY and CDR2 FYNNEI. The CDR3 loop spans 16 amino acids. In nucleotides, the CDR3 is TGTGCCAGCAGCGGAGGACCTACCTGGGATAACTATGGCTACACCTTC. Its protein is CASSGGPTWDNYGYTF.

The V gene is TRBV2, the J gene TRBJ2-3; D possibly matches TRBD1 or TRBD2 (6 bases each). Germline assignment: CDR1 SNHLY and CDR2 FYNNEI. The germline V and J ends were trimmed by 6 bases and 6 bases, with 19 bases remaining between them. This CDR3 spans 15 amino acids. This CDR3 is CASRETVGGLDTQYF. In DNA, the CDR3 is TGTGCCAGCAGGGAGACCGTAGGGGGGTTGGATACGCAGTATTTT.

This chain uses TRBV27 with TRBJ2-7; no firm D call. The V gene lost 5 bases and the J gene lost 6 bases, with 17 bases spanning the gap. The CDR3 spans 14 residues. CDR1 is MNHEY, CDR2 SMNVEV, per germline (reference sequence). CDR3 amino acids: CASSLSPLYGEQYF. CDR3 DNA sequence: TGTGCCAGCAGTCTTTCTCCCCTTTATGGCGAGCAGTACTTC.

The J gene is TRBJ2-1, the V gene TRBV20-1, with 8 bases matching TRBD2. CDR1 and CDR2 from the germline V gene are DFQATT and SNEGSKA (reference sequence). Trimming cost V 5 bases and J 5 bases; bases outside gene matches: 14. This CDR3 comprises 16 residues. The CDR3 here is CSAPDSRAGVDNEQFF. The CDR3 DNA is TGCAGTGCTCCTGATTCTCGAGCGGGAGTGGACAATGAGCAGTTCTTC.

The rearrangement uses TRBV6-6 and TRBJ2-7; D call uncertain. Per germline, CDR1 MNHNY and CDR2 SVGAGI (reference sequence). CDR3 length equals 14 residues. V was pared by 2 bases and J by 5 bases, with 13 bases between. The CDR3 protein is CASSYAIWQDEQYF. In DNA, the CDR3 is TGTGCCAGCAGTTACGCGATCTGGCAAGACGAGCAGTACTTC.

This clonotype was picked up a small number of times. The chain carries TRBV7-9 and TRBJ1-2, with 7 bases that match TRBD1. V gave up 2 bases and J gave up 4 bases; unmatched junction bases: 7. The CDR3 is made up of 15 amino acids. In germline, CDR1 is SEHNR, CDR2 FQNEAQ (reference sequence). In nucleotides, the CDR3 is TGTGCCAGCAGCTTACTAGGGGGCTCTATCTATGGCTACACCTTC. Its protein product is CASSLLGGSIYGYTF.

The V gene is TRBV4-2, the J gene TRBJ1-6; 7 bases are a match to TRBD1. Germline V lookup: CDR1 LGHNA, CDR2 YNFKEQ. The length of the CDR3 is 15 residues. V trimming: 2 bases; J trimming: 8 bases; junction bases outside the gene matches: 6. The CDR3 region has the DNA TGTGCCAGCAGCCAAATTCGGCAGGGGGATTCACCCCTCCACTTT. It encodes CASSQIRQGDSPLHF.